These T cell receptor beta chains were read from a single sample in a study of shared clonotypes between healthy human individuals. Produced via immunoSEQ multiplex PCR; TCRdb's table is partial and in-frame only. Among about 490,000 clones listed, approximately 78% were seen once. Sequencing input: PBMCs. The receptors come from a woman aged 40 to 50 in good health. Some clones in this sample may be carry-over from other donors' samples. The CDR3 runs from the conserved cysteine through the conserved F or W. The D gene is left open where the match is weak. A row's size may be missing; if present it is once, few, many or a size class.

D	size	J	V	CDR3	DNA
.	.	TRBJ1-1	TRBV6-6	CATGPGAGAFF	TGTGCCACCGGCCCAGGGGCTGGAGCTTTCTTT
.	.	TRBJ2-1	TRBV7-6	CASSLKIWSSYNEQFF	TGTGCCAGCAGCTTAAAAATTTGGAGCTCCTACAATGAGCAGTTCTTC
.	many	TRBJ2-5	TRBV5-1	CASSLSGFQETQYF	TGCGCCAGCAGCTTGAGTGGGTTTCAAGAGACCCAGTACTTC
TRBD1	.	TRBJ2-7	TRBV18	CASSRRSGQLPYEQYF	TGTGCCAGCTCACGGCGATCGGGACAGCTACCCTACGAGCAGTACTTC
TRBD1	.	TRBJ1-4	TRBV11-2	CASSLGTGVWEKLFF	TGTGCCAGCAGCTTAGGGACAGGGGTCTGGGAAAAACTGTTTTTT
.	.	TRBJ2-1	TRBV6-5	CASSHPDRRQFF	TGTGCCAGCAGCCATCCCGACCGTCGGCAGTTCTTC
.	.	TRBJ2-7	TRBV7-2	CASSLTPSAAYEQYF	TGTGCCAGCAGCTTGACGCCGAGCGCCGCCTACGAGCAGTACTTC
.	.	TRBJ1-1	TRBV5-5	CASSLSGGAGAEAFF	TGTGCCAGCAGCTTGTCTGGGGGCGCAGGAGCTGAAGCTTTCTTT
.	.	TRBJ2-1	TRBV30	CAWNKEWVDEQFF	TGTGCCTGGAATAAGGAGTGGGTGGATGAGCAGTTCTTC
TRBD2	.	TRBJ2-3	TRBV5-6	CASSWGPGGRGTDTQYF	TGTGCCAGCAGCTGGGGGCCTGGCGGGAGGGGCACAGATACGCAGTATTTT
.	.	TRBJ2-3	TRBV15	CATSRTSGRLPDTQYF	TGTGCCACCAGCAGGACTAGTGGCCGTCTGCCAGATACGCAGTATTTT
.	.	TRBJ2-1	TRBV9	CASSEKPLPSSVNEQFF	TGTGCCAGCAGCGAAAAGCCCCTACCCAGTTCGGTTAATGAGCAGTTCTTC
TRBD1	.	TRBJ2-7	TRBV5-1	CASSLGWGDRTYEQYF	TGCGCCAGCAGCTTGGGATGGGGGGACAGGACCTACGAGCAGTACTTC
.	once	TRBJ1-4	TRBV14	CASSRRGDEKLFF	TGTGCCAGCAGCCGACGGGGTGACGAAAAACTGTTTTTT
.	.	TRBJ2-3	TRBV7-2	CASSPGASGDTQYF	TGTGCCAGCAGCCCAGGGGCCTCGGGAGATACGCAGTATTTT
.	.	TRBJ2-2	TRBV7-7	CASSPRTAPVGGELFF	TGTGCTAGCAGCCCCCGGACAGCCCCCGTTGGCGGGGAGCTGTTTTTT
TRBD1	.	TRBJ2-2	TRBV15	CATGQGRVGTGELFF	TGTGCCACCGGACAGGGGAGAGTAGGCACCGGGGAGCTGTTTTTT